Listed below are T cell receptor beta chains from one sample, sequenced in a study of T cells in Graves' hyperthyroidism and ophthalmopathy. Each CDR3 protein gets one entry after TCRdb re-called the multiplex PCR reads with MiXCR. The table shows about 400,000 distinct CDR3 sequences, with under 15% occurring only once. The sequenced material came from blood. The receptors derive from a woman aged 30 to 39 with Graves' hyperthyroidism. CDR3s include the opening cysteine and the closing phenylalanine or tryptophan. The D gene is left open where the match is weak. For some rows the clone size is stated as once, few or many, or as a class when expanded; others skip it.

NA	TRBV5-1	TRBJ1-4	TRBD1	TGCGCCAGCAGCTTTCGGCAGGGGGAGAGAAAACTGTTTTTT	CASSFRQGERKLFF
few	TRBV7-3	TRBJ1-5	NA	TGTGCCAGCAGCTTAGTCCCGGGTCAGCCCCAGCATTTT	CASSLVPGQPQHF
few	TRBV4-1	TRBJ2-7	TRBD2	TGCGCCAGCAGCCAAGAAAGAGGGGAGGGGGAGCAGTACTTC	CASSQERGEGEQYF
NA	TRBV27	TRBJ2-3	NA	TGTGCCAGCAGTTTAACCGCGCACTATACGCAGTATTTT	CASSLTAHYTQYF
many	TRBV30	TRBJ1-4	TRBD1	TGTGCCTGGAGGGACAGGGGGCGAGTTTCTAAAAAACTGTTTTTT	CAWRDRGRVSKKLFF
NA	TRBV19	TRBJ2-2	TRBD2	TGTGCCAGTAGTATCAGAGCGGGAGGGAACACCGGGGAGCTGTTTTTT	CASSIRAGGNTGELFF
NA	TRBV2	TRBJ1-6	NA	TGTGCCAGCAACCTCCCACCCACCTATAATTCACCCCTCCACTTT	CASNLPPTYNSPLHF
few	TRBV6-1	TRBJ2-7	NA	TGTGCCAGCAGGGCCGCGCCTAATTACGAGCAGTACTTC	CASRAAPNYEQYF
NA	TRBV10-1	TRBJ2-7	NA	TGCGCCAGCAGTGAAGGTGGGAGCCGCCACGAGCAGTACTTC	CASSEGGSRHEQYF
NA	TRBV20-1	TRBJ2-5	NA	TGCAGTGCTGCTTCACCCGGGGGCCCGGGGGTGGCCCAGTACTTC	CSAASPGGPGVAQYF
NA	TRBV19	TRBJ2-3	TRBD2	TGTGCCAGTAGTGGGACTAGCCCTAGCACAGATACGCAGTATTTT	CASSGTSPSTDTQYF
NA	TRBV7-9	TRBJ1-1	NA	TGTGCCAGCAGCCTTCCGGTAGACAGCTTGAACACTGAAGCTTTCTTT	CASSLPVDSLNTEAFF
few	TRBV28	TRBJ2-7	TRBD2	TGTGCCAGCAGTGAAGCGGGAGGGCCATACGAGCAGTACTTC	CASSEAGGPYEQYF
NA	TRBV7-9	TRBJ2-7	NA	TGTGCCAGCACCATTGGAACCTACGAGCAGTACTTC	CASTIGTYEQYF
few	TRBV19	TRBJ2-2	TRBD1	TGTGCCAGTAGTGACCCACAGGGGGCCAGATTCGAGCTGTTTTTT	CASSDPQGARFELFF
many	TRBV5-1	TRBJ2-1	TRBD2	TGCGCCAGCAGCTTTGTTAGCGGGCGTTATAGGGACTACAATGAGCAGTTCTTC	CASSFVSGRYRDYNEQFF
many	TRBV28	TRBJ2-1	NA	TGTGCCAGCAGTTTAGGCCCCTCGCCAAATGAGCAGTTCTTC	CASSLGPSPNEQFF
NA	TRBV3-1	TRBJ1-1	NA	TGTGCCAGCAGCCAACGGGGGGGCTCTGAAGCTTTCTTT	CASSQRGGSEAFF
NA	TRBV2	TRBJ1-3	NA	TGTGCCAGCAGTGAAGTACAGACCTCTGGAAACACCATATATTTT	CASSEVQTSGNTIYF
many	TRBV6-1	TRBJ1-5	NA	TGTGCCAGCAGTGACAGGCCACAGCCCCAGCATTTT	CASSDRPQPQHF
many	TRBV28	TRBJ2-1	NA	TGTGCCAGCACCTCTTTAAATGAGCAGTTCTTC	CASTSLNEQFF
NA	TRBV12-3/TRBV12-4	TRBJ2-7	TRBD2	TGTGCCAGCAGTCGGACTAGCGGGAGAAGAAACGAGCAGTACTTC	CASSRTSGRRNEQYF
many	TRBV3-1	TRBJ1-1	NA	TGTGCCAGCAGCCCAATGACACGAGGGACTGAAGCTTTCTTT	CASSPMTRGTEAFF
few	TRBV27	TRBJ1-6	TRBD1	TGTGCCAGCAGTTTATCGGACAGGGGAAATTCACCCCTCCACTTT	CASSLSDRGNSPLHF
once	TRBV3-1	TRBJ2-4	TRBD1	TGTGCCAGCAGCTCCGGGACAGGGGTTCACTTC	CASSSGTGVHF
few	TRBV27	TRBJ2-3	NA	TGTGCCAGCAGTTCATTAAACGAGCGCACGCAGTATTTT	CASSSLNERTQYF
NA	TRBV10-1	TRBJ2-3	NA	TGCGCCAGCAGTGTCCGCAGGACGGGCACAGATACGCAGTATTTT	CASSVRRTGTDTQYF
few	TRBV7-8	TRBJ1-5	NA	TGTGCCAGCAGCTTTTATCCGGGGGATCAGCCCCAGCATTTT	CASSFYPGDQPQHF
NA	TRBV5-8	TRBJ2-7	NA	TGTGCCAGCAGCTTAAACGAGCAGTACTTC	CASSLNEQYF
many	TRBV7-9	TRBJ2-7	TRBD1	TGTGCCAGCAGCCCGGACAGGGGGATGTCCTACGAGCAGTACTTC	CASSPDRGMSYEQYF
many	TRBV3-1	TRBJ2-7	NA	TGTGCCAGCAGCCAAGATAACGAGCAGTACTTC	CASSQDNEQYF
NA	TRBV7-9	TRBJ2-4	NA	TGTGCCAGCAGCTTAGCGCCCGAAAACATTCAGTACTTC	CASSLAPENIQYF
many	TRBV20-1	TRBJ2-3	TRBD2	TGCAGTGGCTTATGGGCTAGCGGTCCTCCAGATACGCAGTATTTT	CSGLWASGPPDTQYF
NA	TRBV20-1	TRBJ2-7	TRBD2	TGCAGTGCTAGGGGGGCGGGAGGGCCCAACGAGCAGTACTTC	CSARGAGGPNEQYF
few	TRBV12-3/TRBV12-4	TRBJ2-7	TRBD2	TGTGCCAGCAGCTCCCGGCGGGAGTCCTACGAGCAGTACTTC	CASSSRRESYEQYF
many	TRBV11-2	TRBJ2-2	NA	TGTGCCAGCAGCTTATCAGGGGACGCCGGGGAGCTGTTTTTT	CASSLSGDAGELFF
NA	TRBV29-1	TRBJ1-5	NA	TGCAGCGTTGTGTTAGGGAACAGTTATCAGCCCCAGCATTTT	CSVVLGNSYQPQHF
many	TRBV20-1	TRBJ2-7	NA	TGCAGTGCCAAGGGCGCGGGAACCTACGAGCAGTACTTC	CSAKGAGTYEQYF
few	TRBV10-3	TRBJ2-4	NA	TGTGCCATCAGTGAGGAGTATAGTACCAAAAACATTCAGTACTTC	CAISEEYSTKNIQYF
NA	TRBV15	TRBJ2-5	NA	TGTGCCACCAGCAGAGGGCAGGGTACGGGGACCCAGTACTTC	CATSRGQGTGTQYF
few	TRBV7-9	TRBJ2-2	NA	TGTGCCAGCAGCTTATCGTTACCGGACGGCACCGGGGAGCTGTTTTTT	CASSLSLPDGTGELFF